Each of the 15 T cell receptor beta chains below was sequenced from the same sample in a study of cytomegalovirus exposure and HLA in healthy donors (dated by TCRdb to the late 2010s). Receptors were amplified or captured by the immunoSEQ multiplex PCR assay. A mixture of 60 forward primers for TCR Vbeta segments and 13 reverse primers for TCR Jbeta segments was used in the multiplex PCR. What TCRdb holds here is the immuneACCESS table cut down to in-frame rearrangements. Part of the clones is not present; checked against another copy, under half of the missing clones reflect an unresolved V gene, and the others are unexplained. The sample yields 200,000 or so clones; around 70% were counted once. About 3% of the sample belongs to the ten largest clones. Source material: PBMCs. The receptors originated from a man aged 35-49 years in good health and CMV-seropositive.

This CDR3 is CSVDWIGGTEAFF. In DNA form, the CDR3 reads TGCAGCGTTGATTGGATCGGGGGGACTGAAGCTTTCTTT. This rearrangement joins TRBV29-1 to TRBJ1-1; weak D call: TRBD1 (5 bases). CDR3 length: 13 amino acids. Trimming cost V 3 bases and J 5 bases, with 13 bases left between them. Germline values: CDR1 SQVTM, CDR2 ANQGSEA.

V gene TRBV7-8 combines with J gene TRBJ2-1, with TRBD2 matching over 9 bases. The germline gives CDR1 SGHVS, CDR2 FQNEAQ. The length of the CDR3 is 16 residues. Trimming at V came to 4 bases and at J to 6 bases, leaving 10 bases not matched to a gene. The CDR3 spells CASSSVERGVINEQFF. Here the CDR3 DNA reads TGTGCCAGCAGCTCAGTCGAGCGGGGGGTAATCAATGAGCAGTTCTTC.

The table lists this clone with a count of one. The V gene is TRBV10-3, the J gene TRBJ2-2; TRBD1 matches at 11 bases. Germline CDR1 ENHRY, CDR2 SYGVKD. V lost 4 bases to trimming and J lost 9 bases; unmatched junction nucleotides: 19. The CDR3 consists of 19 residues. The CDR3 DNA reads as TGTGCCATCAGTGGGGGACAGGGGGTGAACTCCCCCACCGGACGGGAGCTGTTTTTT. Its translation: CAISGGQGVNSPTGRELFF.

This clone was seen only a few times. The rearrangement joins TRBV4-2 to TRBJ2-5, with 7 bases lining up with TRBD1. The germline gives CDR1 LGHNA, CDR2 YNFKEQ. The CDR3 sequence is 13 residues long. V lost 5 bases to trimming and J lost 5 bases; unmatched junction nucleotides: 5. In DNA, the CDR3 is TGTGCCAGCAGCACCGTACAGGGGGAGACCCAGTACTTC. It yields the protein CASSTVQGETQYF.

The chain links TRBV6-5 to TRBJ2-4, with TRBD1 matching 7 bases. Trimming cost V 6 bases and J 7 bases; bases outside gene matches: 6. Germline values: CDR1 MNHEY, CDR2 SVGAGI. The CDR3 consists of 13 residues. The CDR3 loop is CASRPTGANIQYF. CDR3 nucleotides: TGTGCCAGCAGACCTACAGGGGCGAACATTCAGTACTTC.

V and J are TRBV4-3 and TRBJ2-2; a possible D gene is TRBD1 (6 bases). Per the germline V gene, CDR1 is LGHNA and CDR2 is YSLEER. The CDR3 extends over 15 amino acids. V was clipped by 0 bases and J by 7 bases, with 12 bases between them. The CDR3 nucleotides read TGCGCCAGCAGCCAAGAAAGACAGGCGGACGGGGAGCTGTTTTTT. Its protein is CASSQERQADGELFF.

The chain carries TRBV2 and TRBJ2-7; 8 bases line up with TRBD1. This CDR3 is built from 14 residues. Germline CDR1 and CDR2: SNHLY and FYNNEI. V lost 7 bases, J lost 6 bases, and 11 bases stayed unmatched. The CDR3 DNA reads as TGTGCCAGCACCGGGCGACGGACAGGGTTCGAGCAGTACTTC. Residues: CASTGRRTGFEQYF.

V and J are TRBV4-1 and TRBJ2-3; 7 bases line up with TRBD1. Germline V gene data show CDR1 as MGHRA and CDR2 as YSYEKL. This CDR3 comprises 14 residues. The junction had 1 base not matched to a gene; V was cut back by 1 base and J by 3 bases. CDR3 residues: CASSQGDSTDTQYF. The CDR3 nucleotides are TGCGCCAGCAGCCAAGGGGACAGTACAGATACGCAGTATTTT.

The chain couples TRBV5-1 to TRBJ1-5; a possible D gene is TRBD1 (5 bases). Trimming took off 4 bases at V and 2 bases at J, with 19 bases between the two ends. Germline loops: CDR1 SGHRS, CDR2 YFSETQ. There are 17 residues in the CDR3. For the CDR3, the DNA is TGCGCCAGCAGCCACAGTGACGGGACTCCAGGCAATCAGCCCCAGCATTTT. Amino acids: CASSHSDGTPGNQPQHF. Using reference TRBV5-1 and TRBJ1-5 for the parts outside the CDR3, the full variable domain is KAGVTQTPRYLIKTRGQQVTLSCSPISGHRSVSWYQQTPGQGLQFLFEYFSETQRNKGNFPGRFSGRQFSNSRSEMNVSTLELGDSALYLCASSHSDGTPGNQPQHFGDGTRLSIL.

Here the CDR3 reads CASSQGRGGGDTQYF. The DNA of the CDR3 is TGCGCCAGCAGCCAAGGGCGGGGGGGCGGGGATACGCAGTATTTT. The chain carries TRBV4-3 and TRBJ2-3; TRBD2 aligns across 9 bases. The CDR3 has 15 amino acids. Germline V gene data show CDR1 as LGHNA and CDR2 as YSLEER. V lost 1 base, J lost 6 bases, and 5 bases stayed unmatched.

The DNA for the CDR3 is TGTGCCAGCAGCTGGGGGGTTACAGATACGCAGTATTTT. Amino acid sequence: CASSWGVTDTQYF. The J gene is TRBJ2-3, the V gene TRBV5-4; D might be TRBD2 (6 bases). The CDR3 runs to 13 residues. The germline CDR1 and CDR2 sequences are SGHNT and YYREEE (reference sequence). V lost 3 bases and J 3 bases, leaving 8 bases between the germline ends.

As concerns this clone: This CDR3 is also generated by other DNA sequences in the sample. The chain links TRBV28 to TRBJ1-5, with 9 bases that match TRBD1. The V segment lost 7 bases and the J segment 5 bases; nucleotides outside the gene matches: 6. There are 14 residues in the CDR3. The germline CDR1 and CDR2 sequences are MDHEN and SYDVKM. The CDR3 region has the DNA TGTGCCAGCAACCGTGACAGGGGGTATCAGCCCCAGCATTTT. Translating gives CASNRDRGYQPQHF.

V is TRBV7-4 and J is TRBJ1-1, with D unclear. CDR1 SGHVT and CDR2 SQSDAQ come from the germline V gene. The CDR3 loop spans 14 amino acids. The CDR3 nucleotides read TGTGCGACCCCCCTAGGCAGCTTATTCACTGAAGCTTTCTTT. This codes for CATPLGSLFTEAFF.

This clone was seen a few times. This sequence joins TRBV6-1 and TRBJ1-1; D is unresolved. Germline loops: CDR1 MNHNS, CDR2 SASEGT. The CDR3 is 14 residues long. V lost 8 bases to trimming and J lost 7 bases, with 20 bases between them. CDR3 nucleotides: TGTGCCAGCCTGTATACGACACCGGATCTTGAAGCTTTCTTT. Protein product: CASLYTTPDLEAFF.

This chain links TRBV7-8 with TRBJ2-1, with TRBD2 matching over 12 bases. CDR1 and CDR2 (germline): SGHVS, FQNEAQ. The CDR3 is 14 amino acids. The V gene end was trimmed by 1 base and the J gene end by 9 bases; junction bases not matched to a gene: 1. DNA for the CDR3: TGTGCCAGCAGCTTAGGGACTAGCGGGATTGAGCAGTTCTTC. It specifies CASSLGTSGIEQFF.